This T cell receptor (beta chain) was identified in a study of cytomegalovirus exposure and HLA in healthy donors. Study-wide results and limits: Later findings reportedly placed an Asian-associated ancestry cluster below the approximately 700-donor mean for N-insertions. Further analysis, carried out later, found HLA-associated TCR beta chains more clonally expanded than equally common other chains.

A word on this clone: Its antigen is not known.

CDR1 and CDR2 from the germline V gene are SGHNT and YYREEE (reference sequence). CDR3 length equals 16 residues. V dropped 2 bases and J dropped 3; count of bases not matched to a gene: 7. 13 Jbeta primers and 60 Vbeta primers were used for the PCR. Here immunoSEQ multiplex PCR was the method, and the copy in TCRdb shows in-frame clones only, minus some. The sample's table shows about 200,000 clones. Unrecorded immune exposure was likely among donors, who were nominally healthy when sampled. Source material: PBMCs. The source is a girl aged 2 to 9 in good health and CMV-seropositive. The genes are TRBV5-4 and TRBJ2-3, with TRBD2 matching 9 bases. The CDR3 DNA sequence: TGTGCCAGCAGCTTCATGGCTAGCGGGAAGACAGATACGCAGTATTTT. This translates into CASSFMASGKTDTQYF.